These T cell receptor beta chains were read from a single sample in a study of T-cell reconstitution after alpha-beta-depleted transplantation in children. TCRdb re-called the PCR reads with MiXCR, one entry per CDR3 protein. The table shows tens of thousands of distinct CDR3 sequences, with about 40% occurring only once. The sample consisted of PBMCs, mostly from graft donor cells, taken 360 days after TCRalphabeta/CD19-depleted stem cell transplant. These receptors were taken from a male patient between 5 and 17 years old who had a stem cell transplant for acute lymphoblastic leukemia, so the T cells may come from the graft donor. The CDR3 runs from the conserved cysteine through the conserved F or W. The order of the fields is CDR3 protein, CDR3 DNA, V gene, clone size, D gene, J gene. D genes are given only for firm matches. Only part of the rows carry a size: once, few, many, or a class if the clone is expanded.

CASSLTGGQGSYNEQFF | TGCGCCAGCAGCTTGACGGGGGGGCAAGGGTCCTACAATGAGCAGTTCTTC | TRBV5-1 | NA | TRBD2 | TRBJ2-1
CASSPQQAPSPLHF | TGTGCCAGCAGCCCGCAGCAGGCCCCTTCACCCCTCCACTTT | TRBV12-3/TRBV12-4 | once | NA | TRBJ1-6
CASSFTRQRDYTF | TGTGCCAGCAGTTTTACCAGGCAACGGGACTACACCTTC | TRBV27 | NA | NA | TRBJ1-2
CASSVAGGVYGYTF | TGTGCCAGCAGCGTAGCGGGAGGCGTCTATGGCTACACCTTC | TRBV9 | NA | NA | TRBJ1-2
CASRRAGGDEQYF | TGTGCCAGCCGCAGGGCGGGAGGGGACGAGCAGTACTTC | TRBV28 | NA | TRBD2 | TRBJ2-7
CSVEDLLGTVEAFF | TGCAGCGTTGAAGATCTTCTGGGGACAGTTGAAGCTTTCTTT | TRBV29-1 | NA | TRBD1 | TRBJ1-1
CASSLGRAEDTQYF | TGTGCCAGCAGTCTCGGGAGGGCCGAAGATACGCAGTATTTT | TRBV27 | NA | TRBD2 | TRBJ2-3
CASSLRGTESYEQYF | TGTGCCAGCAGCTTAAGGGGGACTGAATCCTACGAGCAGTACTTC | TRBV7-9 | NA | NA | TRBJ2-7
CASSLAGGQGRNYEQYF | TGCGCCAGCAGCTTGGCCGGCGGGCAGGGGAGAAACTACGAGCAGTACTTC | TRBV5-1 | NA | NA | TRBJ2-7
CSARGREPNYGYTF | TGCAGTGCTAGGGGACGTGAACCTAACTATGGCTACACCTTC | TRBV20-1 | NA | NA | TRBJ1-2
CASTPGQGYYEQYF | TGTGCCAGCACTCCGGGACAGGGATACTACGAGCAGTACTTC | TRBV12-3/TRBV12-4 | NA | TRBD1 | TRBJ2-7
CASSQPDGSGYTF | TGCGCCAGCAGCCAACCGGACGGGAGTGGCTACACCTTC | TRBV4-1 | NA | NA | TRBJ1-2
CASSPGQSEQYF | TGTGCCAGCAGCCCGGGACAGAGCGAGCAGTACTTC | TRBV7-9 | NA | TRBD1 | TRBJ2-7
CASRSEGLAVQETQYF | TGTGCCAGCAGATCCGAGGGACTAGCGGTTCAAGAGACCCAGTACTTC | TRBV12-3/TRBV12-4 | once | TRBD2 | TRBJ2-5